This is a list of T cell receptor beta chains from one sample in a study of cytomegalovirus exposure and HLA in healthy donors. Profiling relied on immunoSEQ multiplex PCR, and the TCRdb table lists in-frame clones only, not all of them. In total, the table holds around 51,000 clones. The source material was PBMCs. These TCRs come from a man aged 35 to 55 in good health and CMV-seropositive. Both conserved end residues are part of each CDR3. The D gene is left open where the match is weak.

len	d_gene	v_gene	j_gene	CDR3nt	CDR3aa
15	TRBD2	TRBV27	TRBJ2-7	TGTGCCAGCAGTAAAAGCGGGGGGCTCTCCTACGAGCAGTACTTC	CASSKSGGLSYEQYF
18	TRBD1	TRBV5-6	TRBJ1-6	TGTGCCAGCAGCCAACAGGGGACTCGGAAAGTCTATAATTCACCCCTCCACTTT	CASSQQGTRKVYNSPLHF
17	NA	TRBV27	TRBJ1-2	TGTGCCAGCAGTCCTCGGCGGGGCCAGGGCGCCAACTATGGCTACACCTTC	CASSPRRGQGANYGYTF
15	NA	TRBV9	TRBJ2-3	TGTGCCAGCAGCGTCCTTAGCAGATTCACAGATACGCAGTATTTT	CASSVLSRFTDTQYF
14	NA	TRBV30	TRBJ2-3	TGTGCCTGGACCAACGGGGTTAGCACAGATACGCAGTATTTT	CAWTNGVSTDTQYF
15	TRBD2	TRBV5-4	TRBJ2-3	TGTGCCAGCAGCTTGGAGCCTAGCGGGGGGGCCGCGCAGTATTTT	CASSLEPSGGAAQYF
14	NA	TRBV5-1	TRBJ1-4	TGCGCCAGCAGCTTTGTAGCAACTAATGAAAAACTGTTTTTT	CASSFVATNEKLFF
19	NA	TRBV13	TRBJ2-5	TGTGCCAGCAGCTTAGGCCTAAAAGGGGACATACAGTACCAAGAGACCCAGTACTTC	CASSLGLKGDIQYQETQYF
14	NA	TRBV18	TRBJ2-1	TGTGCCAGCTCTAGTACCGGGGGTGTTGGTGAGCAGTTCTTC	CASSSTGGVGEQFF
15	TRBD2	TRBV28	TRBJ2-1	TGTGCCAGCAGTACCGGGACTAGAAGCTACAATGAGCAGTTCTTC	CASSTGTRSYNEQFF
11	NA	TRBV10-3	TRBJ2-7	TGTGCCATCAGTGATCTATACGAGCAGTACTTC	CAISDLYEQYF
15	TRBD2	TRBV11-3	TRBJ2-1	TGTGCCAGCAGCAAAAAGGGACTAGCTTCCCATGAGCAGTTCTTC	CASSKKGLASHEQFF
14	NA	TRBV7-9	TRBJ2-7	TGTGCCAGCAGCTCCGTGACATCCACCTACGAGCAGTACTTC	CASSSVTSTYEQYF
15	TRBD1	TRBV29-1	TRBJ2-7	TGCAGCGTTGAAGGAGGACAGGCCGCCTCCTACGAGCAGTACTTC	CSVEGGQAASYEQYF
17	TRBD2	TRBV5-6	TRBJ2-5	TGTGCCAGCAGCAGGACTAGCGGGAGAGGCCCCAAAGAGACCCAGTACTTC	CASSRTSGRGPKETQYF
12	TRBD1	TRBV5-1	TRBJ1-1	TGCGCCAGCAGCTTGGGGGACAGTGAAGCTTTCTTT	CASSLGDSEAFF
18	NA	TRBV5-1	TRBJ1-4	TGCGCCAGCAGCTTGGAGCCCACAGGGCTTGCAACTAATGAAAAACTGTTTTTT	CASSLEPTGLATNEKLFF